A selection of T cell receptor beta chains follows, all from one sample in a study of cytomegalovirus exposure and HLA in healthy donors. Data came from immunoSEQ multiplex PCR; TCRdb stores just in-frame clones and leaves some out. This sample has some 150,000 clones, with roughly 80% found just once. The material sequenced was PBMCs. The receptors come from a woman aged 45-65 years in good health and CMV-seronegative. The CDR3 runs from the conserved cysteine through the conserved F or W. Each record gives: V gene, clone size, J gene, CDR3 protein. Some rows mark clone size as missing; the rest say once, few, many or name a class of expanded clone.

TRBV7-2	NA	TRBJ2-7	CASSLGDRGRYF
TRBV11-3	NA	TRBJ2-1	CASSLAGRYNEQFF
TRBV5-6	NA	TRBJ1-1	CASSLGETVYAFF
TRBV19	NA	TRBJ1-3	CASSYQASSGNTIYF
TRBV2	NA	TRBJ1-4	CASSDRSGGNEKLFF
TRBV6-1	NA	TRBJ1-5	CASSGRDRGRSQPQHF
TRBV5-6	NA	TRBJ2-3	CAGARGTDTQYF
TRBV4-3	NA	TRBJ1-1	CASSQDSDRGNTEAFF
TRBV27	NA	TRBJ2-7	CASSPVGSSYEQYF
TRBV7-2	NA	TRBJ1-2	CASSVSQALYGYTF
TRBV27	once	TRBJ2-7	CASSLTGLEQYF
TRBV6-1	NA	TRBJ1-4	CASSEEQGGEKLFF
TRBV28	NA	TRBJ2-2	CASSFSKTGLKRKTNTGELFF
TRBV28	NA	TRBJ2-1	CASSLPLAGVNEQFF
TRBV9	NA	TRBJ2-1	CASSVSGSSYNEQFF
TRBV2	NA	TRBJ2-3	CASSEIAGGSTDTQYF
TRBV7-9	NA	TRBJ1-1	CASSRQLNTEAFF
TRBV14	NA	TRBJ1-2	CASSAGVYGYTF
TRBV9	NA	TRBJ1-3	CASSVGIPGQGSGNTIYF
TRBV5-1	NA	TRBJ2-7	CASSSKGAGLAYEQYF
TRBV6-1	NA	TRBJ1-1	CASRLEGIMNTEAFF
TRBV5-1	NA	TRBJ2-6	CASRGTGGSGANVLTF
TRBV2	few	TRBJ1-6	CASSRRGENSPLHF
TRBV28	NA	TRBJ1-2	CASRNPDWVDGYTF
TRBV5-1	NA	TRBJ2-5	CASRSASSQYETQYF
TRBV28	few	TRBJ1-2	CASSRSGGWYGYTF
TRBV6-5	NA	TRBJ2-1	CASSYSTRRGSNEQFF
TRBV30	NA	TRBJ2-3	CACPGTSITDTQYF
TRBV5-1	once	TRBJ2-5	CASRRPDTNRRETQYF
TRBV29-1	few	TRBJ2-5	CSAKWTGLETQYF
TRBV11-2	once	TRBJ2-1	CASSPHGYREEGHNEQFF
TRBV9	NA	TRBJ2-4	CASSALAGGAPIQYF
TRBV10-3	few	TRBJ2-3	CAISGRTSADTDTQYF
TRBV5-1	NA	TRBJ2-3	CTSSATGTGVPDTQYF
TRBV9	NA	TRBJ1-1	CASNLQGETEAFF
TRBV4-2	NA	TRBJ2-7	CASSQDAGGAGGEQYF
TRBV4-1	NA	TRBJ1-6	CASSPMPGGPYSPLHF
TRBV7-9	NA	TRBJ2-3	CASSRGQDTQYF
TRBV10-3	NA	TRBJ1-2	CAISGTGGGYTF
TRBV6-6	NA	TRBJ2-7	CASSLGTSGGEQYF
TRBV28	once	TRBJ1-2	CASLRGNYGYTF
TRBV5-4	NA	TRBJ2-3	CASSLQSYSTDTQYF
TRBV4-1	NA	TRBJ1-1	CASSRESGRGTEAFF
TRBV13	NA	TRBJ2-1	CASSPRGTGISRAHHEQFF
TRBV7-2	NA	TRBJ2-5	CATQTVAGGWGETQYF
TRBV7-2	NA	TRBJ1-1	CASSLTGRNTEAFF
TRBV2	NA	TRBJ1-2	CASSTTGQGIGYGYTF
TRBV5-1	NA	TRBJ1-5	CASSLGPVNSNQPQHF
TRBV10-2	NA	TRBJ1-2	CASSETRQGYGYTF
TRBV15	NA	TRBJ2-7	CATSRGGQGAAMGEQYF
TRBV2	NA	TRBJ1-2	CASSFRTQLHGYTF
TRBV28	NA	TRBJ2-1	CASSHPLGLAANEQFF
TRBV30	NA	TRBJ1-4	CAWSVTAGKLFF